What follows are 27 T cell receptor beta chains derived from one specimen sequenced in a study of molecular identifiers for immune sequencing clone quantification. Via MiXCR, TCRdb re-called the PCR reads, giving one row per CDR3 protein. The sample consists of around 470,000 distinct CDR3 sequences, roughly 25% of them appearing once. Sequenced input: naive CD8+ T cells from blood, with Jurkat cell RNA spiked in. The subset was: FACS-sorted CD8+CD4-CCR7+CD45RA+ naive T cells. All receptors derive from a human donor in good health. Some libraries in this study had Jurkat cell RNA spiked in.

Remarks on this clonotype: A much larger clone differs by one base, so this may be a read error. This chain uses TRBV6-2 or TRBV6-3 with TRBJ2-3; 9 nucleotides line up with TRBD1. Germline CDR1 MNHEY, CDR2 SVGEGT. The CDR3 is 13 residues long. DNA for the CDR3: TGTGCCCGCAGGGACAGGGCCCCAGATACGCAGTATTTT. As protein: CARRDRAPDTQYF.

This clonotype was observed a handful of times. The chain joins TRBV7-9 to TRBJ1-2; the D is unclear. This CDR3 contains 11 residues. In germline, CDR1 is SEHNR, CDR2 FQNEAQ (reference sequence). V shed 10 bases and J shed 8 bases, with 14 bases lying between them. This chain's CDR3 is CATPSIGGYTF. In nucleotides, the CDR3 is TGTGCCACTCCCTCGATAGGGGGCTACACCTTC. The whole variable domain, remainder taken from reference TRBV7-9 and TRBJ1-2, is DTGVSQNPRHKITKRGQNVTFRCDPISEHNRLYWYRQTLGQGPEFLTYFQNEAQLEKSRLLSDRFSAERPKGSFSTLEIQRTEQGDSAMYLCATPSIGGYTFGSGTRLTVV.

Remarks on this clonotype: With a much larger clone just one base away, this may be a read error. This chain links TRBV7-9 with TRBJ1-4; D ambiguous. Germline lookup yields CDR1 SEHNR and CDR2 FQNEAQ (reference sequence). V gave up 4 bases and J gave up 0 bases, with 9 bases separating them. CDR3 length: 15 amino acids. The chain's CDR3 is CASSSEGATNEKLFF. Here the CDR3 DNA reads TGTGCCAGCAGCTCCGAGGGAGCAACTAATGAAAAACTGTTTTTT.

This clonotype came up a few times. V and J are TRBV5-1 and TRBJ1-2; D is uncertain. Germline lookup yields CDR1 SGHRS and CDR2 YFSETQ. Trimming removed 0 bases at V and 2 bases at J, with 5 bases between. This CDR3 is built from 13 residues. In DNA, the CDR3 is TGCGCCAGCAGCTTGGAGGACAACTATGGCTACACCTTC. Protein product: CASSLEDNYGYTF.

This clonotype appeared a few times. The genes are TRBV24-1 and TRBJ2-5; a weak D match, TRBD1 (6 bases). V shed 2 bases and J shed 3 bases, with 6 bases lying between them. In germline, CDR1 is KGHDR, CDR2 SFDVKD. There are 13 residues in the CDR3. The CDR3 here is CATSDWTEETQYF. The CDR3 coding sequence is TGTGCCACCAGTGATTGGACAGAAGAGACCCAGTACTTC.

The gene calls are TRBV25-1 and TRBJ2-2, with TRBD1 matching over 7 bases. Per germline, CDR1 MGHDK and CDR2 SYGVNS. The CDR3 runs to 15 residues. V dropped 4 bases and J dropped 3; count of bases not matched to a gene: 5. Here the CDR3 reads CASSGWDSYTGELFF. The CDR3 region has the DNA TGTGCCAGCAGTGGTTGGGACAGCTACACCGGGGAGCTGTTTTTT.

This clonotype was picked up a small number of times. The chain has TRBV27 and TRBJ2-2; TRBD1 agrees at 8 bases. With 2 bases clipped from V and 6 bases from J, the junction kept 8 bases outside the gene matches. The CDR3 runs 16 residues. CDR1 is MNHEY, CDR2 SMNVEV, per germline (reference sequence). For the CDR3, the DNA is TGTGCCAGCAGTTTAACGCCACAGGGGGTTTCCGGGGAGCTGTTTTTT. Translated: CASSLTPQGVSGELFF.

A few counts support this clonotype. J is TRBJ2-7 and V is TRBV12-1; the table's D call, TRBD1, was not checked against the DNA. TRBV12-1 is a pseudogene segment. The CDR3 runs to 15 residues. This chain's CDR3 is CASSSGKERDYEQYF. Written as DNA, the CDR3 is TGTGCCAGCAGCTCCGGGAAGGAACGGGACTACGAGCAGTACTTC.

The chain combines TRBV7-9 with TRBJ1-1; D gene ambiguous. V lost 5 bases and J 1 base, leaving 5 bases between the germline ends. Germline V gives CDR1 SEHNR, CDR2 FQNEAQ (reference sequence). There are 12 residues in the CDR3. This chain's CDR3 is CASSQPNTEAFF. CDR3 in DNA: TGTGCCAGCAGCCAGCCGAACACTGAAGCTTTCTTT. The whole variable domain, remainder taken from reference TRBV7-9 and TRBJ1-1, is DTGVSQNPRHKITKRGQNVTFRCDPISEHNRLYWYRQTLGQGPEFLTYFQNEAQLEKSRLLSDRFSAERPKGSFSTLEIQRTEQGDSAMYLCASSQPNTEAFFGQGTRLTVV.

This clonotype was found many times. The rearrangement uses TRBV29-1 and TRBJ2-5, with TRBD1 as a possible D gene (5 bases). Germline values: CDR1 SQVTM, CDR2 ANQGSEA. The germline V and J ends were trimmed by 7 bases and 4 bases, with 13 bases remaining between them. The CDR3 contains 12 residues. The CDR3 DNA follows: TGCAGCGCCGAGTGGGGCGGAGAGACCCAGTACTTC. Its protein is CSAEWGGETQYF. The full variable domain, with the rest looked up from reference TRBV29-1 and TRBJ2-5, is SAVISQKPSRDICQRGTSLTIQCQVDSQVTMMFWYRQQPGQSLTLIATANQGSEATYESGFVIDKFPISRPNLTFSTLTVSNMSPEDSSIYLCSAEWGGETQYFGPGTRLLVL.

The CDR3 sequence: CASSLPLLGVEETQYF. In DNA, the CDR3 is TGTGCCAGCAGCCTGCCCCTCCTGGGAGTAGAAGAGACCCAGTACTTC. This chain connects TRBV7-8 to TRBJ2-5, with a possible D match to TRBD2 (5 bases). This CDR3 region has 16 residues. From germline, CDR1 is SGHVS and CDR2 FQNEAQ. V was cut by 5 bases and J by 3 bases, with 19 bases left in between.

In the case of this clonotype: Since a much larger clone is just one base distant, this may be a read error. The chain employs TRBV29-1 and TRBJ2-1, with 8 bases aligning to TRBD2. The CDR3 loop spans 12 amino acids. Looked up from germline, CDR1 is SQVTM and CDR2 is ANQGSEA. The CDR3 is CGVAAGANEQFF. CDR3 nucleotides: TGCGGCGTTGCAGCGGGGGCCAATGAGCAGTTCTTC.

This clonotype appeared a few times. The chain carries TRBV20-1 and TRBJ2-2; D remains ambiguous. The V and J ends lost 4 bases and 1 base respectively, with 22 bases between them. The germline V gene has CDR1 DFQATT and CDR2 SNEGSKA (reference sequence). CDR3 length equals 18 residues. This CDR3 is CSATGPLVRTMNTGELFF. The CDR3 DNA reads as TGCAGTGCTACCGGTCCGCTGGTACGAACAATGAACACCGGGGAGCTGTTTTTT.

The chain joins TRBV9 to TRBJ1-2; 11 nucleotides match TRBD1. The V gene's germline CDR1 is SGDLS and CDR2 YYNGEE. The V and J ends lost 5 bases and 4 bases, in that order; junction bases with no gene match: 16. The CDR3 is made up of 18 amino acids. This CDR3 is CASRADGTGGPGGYGYTF. The CDR3 DNA sequence: TGTGCCAGCAGAGCTGACGGGACAGGGGGACCGGGGGGCTATGGCTACACCTTC. Full variable domain (remainder filled in from reference TRBV9 and TRBJ1-2): DSGVTQTPKHLITATGQRVTLRCSPRSGDLSVYWYQQSLDQGLQFLIQYYNGEERAKGNILERFSAQQFPDLHSELNLSSLELGDSALYFCASRADGTGGPGGYGYTFGSGTRLTVV.

This clonotype was seen at least ten times. V usage is TRBV4-1 and J usage is TRBJ1-5; possibly TRBD1 for D (5 bases). CDR3 size: 14 residues. Trimming removed 0 bases at V and 7 bases at J, with 10 bases between. CDR1 and CDR2 (germline): MGHRA, YSYEKL. The CDR3 DNA sequence: TGCGCCAGCAGCCAAGACAGGGATTACCAGCCCCAGCATTTT. Translation: CASSQDRDYQPQHF.

A few counts support this clonotype. V and J are TRBV7-2 and TRBJ1-4, with D hard to call. Germline CDR1 reads SGHTA; CDR2 reads FQGNSA. This CDR3 is 12 amino acids long. V was clipped by 1 base and J by 10 bases, with 7 bases between them. The CDR3 sequence is CASSLVALKLFF. The CDR3 DNA reads TGTGCCAGCAGCTTAGTCGCCCTAAAACTGTTTTTT.

This clonotype was seen more than once but under ten times. This sequence joins TRBV6-2 or TRBV6-3 and TRBJ2-7; 9 bases match TRBD1. The length of the CDR3 is 17 residues. Germline CDR1 is MNHEY and CDR2 is SVGEGT. Unmatched junction bases numbered 8, after V lost 2 bases and J lost 0 bases. Here the CDR3 DNA reads TGTGCCAGCAGTTACCCCCATCGGGACAGGGACTCCTACGAGCAGTACTTC. Translating gives CASSYPHRDRDSYEQYF.

This clonotype was recorded a few times. The V gene is TRBV6-6, the J gene TRBJ1-5, with D hard to call. Germline CDR1 and CDR2: MNHNY and SVGAGI (reference sequence). Trimming removed 5 bases from V and 7 bases from J, with 15 bases in between. The CDR3 has 14 residues. The CDR3 here is CASSLPVGNQPQHF. The CDR3 nucleotides are TGTGCCAGCAGTCTCCCGGTGGGAAACCAGCCCCAGCATTTT.

The genes are TRBV7-9 and TRBJ2-5, with D perhaps TRBD2 (5 bases). CDR1 is SEHNR, CDR2 FQNEAQ, per germline (reference sequence). The CDR3 runs to 16 residues. Trimming took 3 bases from V and 9 from J, leaving 23 bases between them. As DNA, the CDR3 is TGTGCCAGCAGCTTTGCTCTAGCTAGAGCGGTTGAGGCCCAGTACTTC. Protein sequence: CASSFALARAVEAQYF.

This clonotype came up many times. The rearrangement links TRBV7-9 to TRBJ1-6, with D tentatively TRBD1 (6 bases). V lost 1 base and J lost 5, with 9 bases in between. This CDR3 contains 15 residues. CDR1 is SEHNR, CDR2 FQNEAQ, per germline (reference sequence). The CDR3 is CASSLGTVHNSPLHF. CDR3 sequence (DNA): TGTGCCAGCAGCTTAGGGACAGTCCATAATTCACCCCTCCACTTT.

On this clonotype itself: A much larger clone is a single base away; this may be a read error. This chain's CDR3 is CTSSYGTESEQYF. Written as DNA, the CDR3 is TGTACCAGCAGTTACGGGACAGAAAGCGAGCAGTACTTC. The chain uses TRBV6-5 and TRBJ2-7; 7 bases fit TRBD1. Germline CDR1 and CDR2: MNHEY and SVGAGI. The CDR3 runs 13 residues.

This clonotype was recorded at least ten times. The chain employs TRBV7-9 and TRBJ2-1, with TRBD2 matching 11 bases. J gave up 6 bases and V 10 bases, and 5 bases lay outside the gene matches. CDR1 SEHNR and CDR2 FQNEAQ come from the germline V gene (reference sequence). The CDR3 totals 13 residues. CDR3 in amino acids: CATLGLAVNEQFF. CDR3 bases: TGTGCCACCCTGGGACTAGCGGTCAATGAGCAGTTCTTC.

There are a few counts of this clonotype. The chain joins TRBV28 to TRBJ2-5; possibly TRBD2 for D (6 bases). V lost 9 bases to trimming and J lost 4 bases, with 15 bases between them. The CDR3 contains 13 residues. The germline CDR1 and CDR2 sequences are MDHEN and SYDVKM. CDR3: CASGSGTSETQYF. In nucleotides, the CDR3 is TGTGCCAGTGGGTCCGGGACTTCAGAGACCCAGTACTTC.

At least ten counts were recorded for this clonotype. The CDR3 sequence is CASSLIWGYADTQYF. CDR3 in DNA: TGTGCCAGCAGCTTAATATGGGGTTACGCAGATACGCAGTATTTT. V and J are TRBV7-2 and TRBJ2-3; D remains ambiguous. Trimming pared 2 bases from V and 4 bases from J, leaving 13 bases between. CDR1 and CDR2 from the germline V gene are SGHTA and FQGNSA. The CDR3 covers 15 residues.

The chain couples TRBV7-9 to TRBJ1-4, with TRBD1 matching over 10 bases. The CDR3 spans 17 residues. The V gene end was trimmed by 3 bases and the J gene end by 2 bases; junction bases not matched to a gene: 6. CDR1 SEHNR and CDR2 FQNEAQ come from the germline V gene (reference sequence). The CDR3 nucleotides are TGTGCCAGCAGCTTTCGACAGGGGGCGCCTACTAATGAAAAACTGTTTTTT. Amino acid sequence: CASSFRQGAPTNEKLFF. Looking up the rest from reference TRBV7-9 and TRBJ1-4 gives the full variable domain: DTGVSQNPRHKITKRGQNVTFRCDPISEHNRLYWYRQTLGQGPEFLTYFQNEAQLEKSRLLSDRFSAERPKGSFSTLEIQRTEQGDSAMYLCASSFRQGAPTNEKLFFGSGTQLSVL.

In its sample, this clonotype was seen a few times. The chain has TRBV29-1 and TRBJ2-7; 9 bases align to TRBD1. With V trimmed by 6 bases and J by 4 bases, 10 bases remained unmatched. Per the germline V gene, CDR1 is SQVTM and CDR2 is ANQGSEA. CDR3 length: 14 amino acids. The CDR3 region is CSVEGGQGQYEQYF. CDR3 nucleotides: TGCAGCGTCGAGGGGGGACAGGGTCAATACGAGCAGTACTTC.

This clonotype was counted a few times. This chain links TRBV12-5 with TRBJ2-6, with D perhaps matching TRBD1 (6 bases). The CDR3 sequence is 15 residues long. Per germline, CDR1 LGHNT and CDR2 FRNRAP. V was shortened by 6 bases and J by 2 bases, with 11 bases between the two germline ends. CDR3 loop: CASGRTGTGANVLTF. The CDR3 coding sequence is TGTGCTAGTGGGCGAACAGGGACTGGGGCCAACGTCCTGACTTTC.